The rows below give T cell receptor beta chains drawn from one sample of a study of shared clonotypes between healthy human individuals. The repertoire was sequenced with immunoSEQ multiplex PCR; TCRdb's copy has only in-frame clones and lacks some. This sample yields roughly 500,000 clones, of which 79% are seen a single time; around 13% belongs to the top ten. What was sequenced was PBMCs. All receptors come from a woman in her thirties or forties in good health. Some clones in this sample may be carry-over from other donors' samples. Both conserved end residues are part of each CDR3. A D gene is named only where the DNA matches it firmly. Only some rows state a clone size, as once, few, many or a class for expanded clones.

clone size	V gene	D gene	J gene	CDR3 DNA	CDR3 protein
-	TRBV18	TRBD1	TRBJ2-1	TGTGCCAGCTCACCAAGGACAGGTTCGAGAGGGAATGAGCAGTTCTTC	CASSPRTGSRGNEQFF
-	TRBV18	-	TRBJ2-7	TGTGCCAGCTCACCAAGAGGGGGGGGGCTAGGCGAGCAGTACTTC	CASSPRGGGLGEQYF
-	TRBV28	-	TRBJ1-6	TGTGCCAGCAGTTTGCGGGCAGGGGTTTCACCCCTCCACTTT	CASSLRAGVSPLHF
-	TRBV28	TRBD2	TRBJ2-1	TGTGCCAGCAGTTTAGGGGGACTAGCAGCTAGCAATGAGCAGTTCTTC	CASSLGGLAASNEQFF
many	TRBV4-2	TRBD1	TRBJ2-3	TGTGCCAGCAGCCAAGATGGGACAGGGGGGGCAGATACGCAGTATTTT	CASSQDGTGGADTQYF
-	TRBV18	-	TRBJ2-5	TGTGCCAGCTCACTGGCCGTTTCGGGCCGAGAGACCCAGTACTTC	CASSLAVSGRETQYF
-	TRBV5-1	TRBD2	TRBJ2-1	TGCGCCAGCTGTACTAGCGGGAGAGACAATGAGCAGTTCTTC	CASCTSGRDNEQFF
-	TRBV28	-	TRBJ2-5	TGTGCCAGCACCCCCGCAGCCCAGGAGGGGGAGACCCAGTACTTC	CASTPAAQEGETQYF
-	TRBV30	TRBD1	TRBJ2-7	TGTGCCTGGACCGCCGGAGGGACAGGGGGCCACGAGCAGTACTTC	CAWTAGGTGGHEQYF
-	TRBV19	-	TRBJ2-1	TGTGCCATTGATCGAGAGTCCTACAATGAGCAGTTCTTC	CAIDRESYNEQFF
-	TRBV7-6	TRBD1	TRBJ1-1	TGTGCCAGCAGCTTAACCGTTCAGGGGGCCAGCACTGAAGCTTTCTTT	CASSLTVQGASTEAFF
-	TRBV27	TRBD1	TRBJ1-2	TGTGCCAGCAGATACAGGGGTGATAACTATGGCTACACCTTC	CASRYRGDNYGYTF
-	TRBV7-8	TRBD1	TRBJ2-7	TGTGCCAGCAGCTTAGTCCCCGGGACAGGGATCTACGAGCAGTACTTC	CASSLVPGTGIYEQYF
-	TRBV4-3	TRBD1	TRBJ2-7	TGCGCCAGCAGCCAAGGGACAGGGGATGTCTACGAGCAGTACTTC	CASSQGTGDVYEQYF
few	TRBV4-2	-	TRBJ1-1	TGTGCCAGCAGCCTTCGACAGAGCAACACTGAAGCTTTCTTT	CASSLRQSNTEAFF
-	TRBV9	TRBD2	TRBJ2-7	TGTGCCAGCAGCGTAGATCGAGCGGGAGGAAGGGAGCAGTACTTC	CASSVDRAGGREQYF
few	TRBV7-8	TRBD2	TRBJ2-3	TGTGCCAGCAGCCCGGCGCGGGGACTAGCGACAATCCCAGATACGCAGTATTTT	CASSPARGLATIPDTQYF
-	TRBV7-8	TRBD1	TRBJ1-1	TGTGCCAGCACCCCTTTAAGACAGGGGAACACTGAAGCTTTCTTT	CASTPLRQGNTEAFF
many	TRBV15	-	TRBJ2-1	TGTGCCACCAGCAGCAGGAAGACGGTAAATAACGATGAGCAGTTCTTC	CATSSRKTVNNDEQFF
-	TRBV30	-	TRBJ2-7	TGTGCCTGGAGTGTACCCATTGGGTACGAGCAGTACTTC	CAWSVPIGYEQYF
once	TRBV28	-	TRBJ1-5	TGTGCCAGCAGTTTTAGGAAACCACCAACGGAAACGGGGGAAGCCCAGCATTTT	CASSFRKPPTETGEAQHF